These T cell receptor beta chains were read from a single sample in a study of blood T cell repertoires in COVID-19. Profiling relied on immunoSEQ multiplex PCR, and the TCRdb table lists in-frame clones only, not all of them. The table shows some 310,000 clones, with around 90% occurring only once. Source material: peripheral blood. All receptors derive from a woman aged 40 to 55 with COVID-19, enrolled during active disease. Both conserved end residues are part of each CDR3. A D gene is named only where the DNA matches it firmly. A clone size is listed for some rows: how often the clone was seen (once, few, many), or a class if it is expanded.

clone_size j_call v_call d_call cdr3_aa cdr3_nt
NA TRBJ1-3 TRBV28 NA CASSLWSRISGNTIYF TGTGCCAGCAGTTTATGGAGTCGCATCTCTGGAAACACCATATATTTT
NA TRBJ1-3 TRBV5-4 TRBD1 CASSLVGGGKSGNTIYF TGTGCCAGCAGCTTGGTAGGAGGGGGCAAGTCTGGAAACACCATATATTTT
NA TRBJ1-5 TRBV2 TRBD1 CASSGRDREGQPQHF TGTGCCAGCAGCGGGAGGGACAGGGAGGGACAGCCCCAGCATTTT
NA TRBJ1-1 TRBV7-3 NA CASSSDTEAFF TGTGCCAGCAGCTCCGACACTGAAGCTTTCTTT
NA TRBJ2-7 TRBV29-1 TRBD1 CSVRDSSYEQYF TGCAGCGTCCGGGACAGCTCCTACGAGCAGTACTTC
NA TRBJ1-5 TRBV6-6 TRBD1 CASSYSDRERNQPQHF TGTGCCAGCAGTTACTCTGACAGGGAACGCAATCAGCCCCAGCATTTT
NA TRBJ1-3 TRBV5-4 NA CASSLGEGSGNTIYF TGTGCCAGCAGCTTGGGGGAGGGGTCTGGAAACACCATATATTTT
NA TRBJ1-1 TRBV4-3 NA CASSQEGTGLRNTEAFF TGCGCCAGCAGCCAAGAAGGCACGGGACTGCGGAACACTGAAGCTTTCTTT
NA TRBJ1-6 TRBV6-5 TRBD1 CASSPDRMYNSPLHF TGTGCCAGCAGTCCGGACAGGATGTATAATTCACCCCTCCACTTT
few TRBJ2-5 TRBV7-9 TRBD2 CASTLAGLAVQETQYF TGTGCCAGCACCTTAGCGGGACTAGCGGTACAAGAGACCCAGTACTTC
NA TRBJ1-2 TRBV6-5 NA CASRSGGGGAGYTF TGTGCCAGCAGGTCCGGGGGGGGCGGGGCTGGCTACACCTTC
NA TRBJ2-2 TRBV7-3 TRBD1 CASENHGQGGTGELFF TGTGCCAGCGAGAATCACGGACAGGGAGGAACCGGGGAGCTGTTTTTT
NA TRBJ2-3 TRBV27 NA CASSPLGVSPDTQYF TGTGCCAGCAGTCCCCTAGGGGTGAGTCCAGATACGCAGTATTTT
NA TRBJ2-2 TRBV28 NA CASIGGGPGTGELFF TGTGCCAGCATTGGGGGGGGCCCGGGCACCGGGGAGCTGTTTTTT
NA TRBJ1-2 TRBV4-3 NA CASSQDGRGGYGYTF TGCGCCAGCAGCCAAGATGGGAGGGGAGGGTATGGCTACACCTTC
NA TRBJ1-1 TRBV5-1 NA CASSLEGEAFF TGCGCCAGCAGCTTGGAGGGGGAAGCTTTCTTT
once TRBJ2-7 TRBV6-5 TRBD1 CASRFGTDDEQYF TGTGCCAGCAGGTTCGGGACAGACGACGAGCAGTACTTC
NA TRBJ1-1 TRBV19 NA CASSPGVNTEAFF TGTGCCAGTAGTCCAGGGGTGAACACTGAAGCTTTCTTT
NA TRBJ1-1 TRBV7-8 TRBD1 CASSSRDSQNTEAFF TGTGCCAGCAGCTCGAGGGACAGCCAGAACACTGAAGCTTTCTTT
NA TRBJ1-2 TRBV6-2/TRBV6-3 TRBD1 CASSYRDSGYTF TGTGCCAGCAGTTACCGGGACAGTGGCTACACCTTC
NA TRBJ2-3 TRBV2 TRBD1 CASRPDRKLTDTQYF TGTGCCAGCAGACCGGACAGGAAACTCACAGATACGCAGTATTTT
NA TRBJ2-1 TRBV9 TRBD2 CASSVEGRGGYNEQFF TGTGCCAGCAGCGTAGAAGGGCGGGGGGGTTACAATGAGCAGTTCTTC
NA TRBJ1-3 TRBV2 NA CASRPGGTSYSGNTIYF TGTGCCAGCAGGCCCGGGGGGACATCCTACTCTGGAAACACCATATATTTT
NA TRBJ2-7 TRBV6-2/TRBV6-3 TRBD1 CASSTGTGGPIIVEQYF TGTGCCAGCAGTACAGGGACAGGGGGCCCTATCATTGTTGAGCAGTACTTC
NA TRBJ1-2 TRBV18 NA CASSPTAQGFYGYTF TGTGCCAGCTCCCCCACGGCACAGGGCTTCTATGGCTACACCTTC
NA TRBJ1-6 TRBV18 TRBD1 CASSPLPGTEISPLHF TGTGCCAGCTCACCACTACCCGGGACAGAAATCTCACCCCTCCACTTT
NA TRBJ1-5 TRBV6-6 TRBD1 CASSRGQGGGQPQHF TGTGCCAGCAGTCGGGGACAGGGGGGAGGTCAGCCCCAGCATTTT
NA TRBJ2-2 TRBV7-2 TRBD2 CASRREGQYGELFF TGTGCCAGCAGACGGGAGGGCCAGTATGGGGAGCTGTTTTTT
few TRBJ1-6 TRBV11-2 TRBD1 CASSPRTGDSPLHF TGTGCCAGCAGTCCCCGGACAGGGGATTCACCCCTCCACTTT
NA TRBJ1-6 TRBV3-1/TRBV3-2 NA CASSQVRGGQDSPLHF TGTGCCAGCAGCCAAGTTCGGGGGGGTCAGGATTCACCCCTCCACTTT
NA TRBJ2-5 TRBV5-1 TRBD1 CASSLEQGVQETQYF TGCGCCAGCAGCTTGGAACAGGGGGTCCAAGAGACCCAGTACTTC
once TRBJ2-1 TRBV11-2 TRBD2 CASSLVRGRAYNEQFF TGTGCCAGCAGCTTAGTACGCGGGAGGGCCTACAATGAGCAGTTCTTC
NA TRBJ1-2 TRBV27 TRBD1 CASSTPGTGVGYTF TGTGCCAGCAGTACCCCGGGGACAGGGGTCGGCTACACCTTC
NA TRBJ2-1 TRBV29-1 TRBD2 CSVVGSGRTYNEQFF TGCAGCGTTGTGGGGAGCGGGAGGACGTACAATGAGCAGTTCTTC
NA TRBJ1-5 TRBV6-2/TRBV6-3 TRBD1 CASSLIGIGTGTNQPQHF TGTGCCAGCAGCCTAATTGGGATCGGGACAGGGACGAATCAGCCCCAGCATTTT
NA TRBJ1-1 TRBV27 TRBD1 CASSLRADRGRTEAFF TGTGCCAGCAGTTTAAGGGCGGACAGGGGAAGGACTGAAGCTTTCTTT
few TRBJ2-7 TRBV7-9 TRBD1 CASSHGQGLPGEQYF TGTGCCAGCAGCCACGGACAGGGCTTGCCTGGCGAGCAGTACTTC
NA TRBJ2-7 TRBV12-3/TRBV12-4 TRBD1 CATGQGYEQYF TGTGCCACAGGACAGGGTTACGAGCAGTACTTC
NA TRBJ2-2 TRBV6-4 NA CASRRRENTGELFF TGTGCCAGCAGACGGCGGGAGAACACCGGGGAGCTGTTTTTT
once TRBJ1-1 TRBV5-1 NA CASSPDSATNTEAFF TGCGCCAGCAGCCCGGACAGTGCGACGAACACTGAAGCTTTCTTT
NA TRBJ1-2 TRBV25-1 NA CASSEWGRLGRDGYTF TGTGCCAGCAGTGAATGGGGTAGACTGGGGCGCGATGGCTACACCTTC
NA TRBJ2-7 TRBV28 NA CASSTSRQASSSYEQYF TGTGCCAGCAGTACATCAAGACAGGCTTCGAGCTCCTACGAGCAGTACTTC
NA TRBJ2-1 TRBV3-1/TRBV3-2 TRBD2 CASSRTGTSGRAEQFF TGTGCCAGCAGCCGGACCGGGACTAGCGGGAGAGCGGAGCAGTTCTTC
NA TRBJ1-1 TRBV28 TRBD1 CASSLDRVNTEAFF TGTGCCAGCAGTCTTGACAGGGTGAACACTGAAGCTTTCTTT
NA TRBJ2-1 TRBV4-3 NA CASSQVGRGRANNEQFF TGCGCCAGCAGCCAAGTAGGGCGGGGAAGAGCGAACAATGAGCAGTTCTTC